These 23 T cell receptor beta chains came from one sample sequenced in a study of blood T cell repertoires in COVID-19. Data came from immunoSEQ multiplex PCR; TCRdb stores just in-frame clones and leaves some out. The table includes about 64,000 clones, more than 75% detected once. The sequenced sample consisted of peripheral blood. These receptors originate from a man in his fifties with active COVID-19.

This clone was seen a handful of times. V and J are TRBV7-2 and TRBJ1-4; D is undetermined. The CDR3 runs to 13 residues. V gave up 2 bases and J gave up 7 bases, with 8 bases separating them. CDR1 and CDR2 (germline): SGHTA, FQGNSA. This CDR3 is CASSLSVLEKLFF. CDR3 bases: TGTGCCAGCAGCTTATCCGTCCTTGAAAAACTGTTTTTT.

The DNA for the CDR3 is TGTGCCAGCAGGGCACAACCCACAGATACGCAGTATTTT. It encodes CASRAQPTDTQYF. The chain carries TRBV27 and TRBJ2-3; D is unclear. CDR1 and CDR2 from the germline V gene are MNHEY and SMNVEV (reference sequence). V lost 6 bases to trimming and J lost 2 bases, with 9 bases between them. This CDR3 is 13 amino acids long.

This clone was seen a single time. The chain uses TRBV5-1 and TRBJ2-3; D is unclear. Germline loops: CDR1 SGHRS, CDR2 YFSETQ. The CDR3 consists of 15 residues. V gave up 0 bases and J gave up 2 bases, with 10 bases separating them. DNA for the CDR3: TGCGCCAGCAGCTTGGTATCTAGGTACACAGATACGCAGTATTTT. Translating gives CASSLVSRYTDTQYF.

This chain links TRBV5-1 with TRBJ1-4; 7 bases fit TRBD1. This CDR3 is 15 amino acids long. Germline V gene data show CDR1 as SGHRS and CDR2 as YFSETQ. V lost 1 base to trimming and J lost 4 bases; unmatched junction nucleotides: 4. In DNA, the CDR3 is TGCGCCAGCAGCTTGACAGGGGCAATTAATGAAAAACTGTTTTTT. Translation: CASSLTGAINEKLFF. Based on the CDR3 plus reference TRBV5-1 and TRBJ1-4, the full variable domain is KAGVTQTPRYLIKTRGQQVTLSCSPISGHRSVSWYQQTPGQGLQFLFEYFSETQRNKGNFPGRFSGRQFSNSRSEMNVSTLELGDSALYLCASSLTGAINEKLFFGSGTQLSVL.

In this sample, this clone turned up a few times. The V gene is TRBV7-9, the J gene TRBJ1-1; TRBD1 agrees at 8 bases. The J segment lost 5 bases and the V segment lost 5 bases, leaving 10 bases of the junction unmatched. The CDR3 spans 15 residues. CDR1 SEHNR and CDR2 FQNEAQ come from the germline V gene (reference sequence). The CDR3 region has the DNA TGTGCCAGCAGCCCTCAAGGACAGGGCAGGACTGAAGCTTTCTTT. It codes for CASSPQGQGRTEAFF.

The chain carries TRBV7-8 and TRBJ1-1, with D tentatively TRBD1 (5 bases). V was trimmed by 1 base and J by 1 base, leaving 16 bases between them. Germline lookup yields CDR1 SGHVS and CDR2 FQNEAQ. The CDR3 has 17 residues. CDR3: CASSLDWVKGPNTEAFF. The CDR3 DNA follows: TGTGCCAGCAGCTTAGATTGGGTCAAGGGGCCGAACACTGAAGCTTTCTTT. Using reference TRBV7-8 and TRBJ1-1 for the parts outside the CDR3, the full variable domain is GAGVSQSPRYKVAKRGQDVALRCDPISGHVSLFWYQQALGQGPEFLTYFQNEAQLDKSGLPSDRFFAERPEGSVSTLKIQRTQQEDSAVYLCASSLDWVKGPNTEAFFGQGTRLTVV.

This clone was counted between two and nine times. This chain links TRBV3-1 (or the pseudogene TRBV3-2) with TRBJ2-7, with a possible D match to TRBD1 (5 bases). The CDR3 length is 15 residues. Trimming shortened V by 0 bases and J by 7 bases, and 16 bases separated the two germline ends. The germline CDR1 and CDR2 sequences are LGHDT and YNNKEL (reference sequence). CDR3 loop: CASSQDSAGIREQYF. The CDR3 bases are TGTGCCAGCAGCCAAGATTCGGCAGGGATTAGAGAGCAGTACTTC.

V and J are TRBV7-3 and TRBJ2-7, with 7 bases matching TRBD2. The V gene's germline CDR1 is SGHTA and CDR2 FQGTGA. Trimming cost V 11 bases and J 2 bases; bases outside gene matches: 9. CDR3 length: 13 residues. This CDR3 is CAGCLRGAYEQYF. CDR3 coding DNA: TGTGCCGGCTGTCTTCGGGGGGCCTACGAGCAGTACTTC.

In DNA, the CDR3 is TGCGCCAGCAGCGTCGCATGGACAGACTACAATGAGCAGTTCTTC. This codes for CASSVAWTDYNEQFF. V is TRBV5-1 and J is TRBJ2-1; D possibly corresponds to TRBD1 (6 bases). The CDR3 sequence is 15 residues long. Trimming took 4 bases from V and 3 from J, leaving 14 bases between them. Germline CDR1 SGHRS, CDR2 YFSETQ.

By share of the sample, this clone is medium-sized. The V call is TRBV5-1, the J call TRBJ1-5; 10 positions agree with TRBD1. CDR3 length equals 17 residues. The germline CDR1 and CDR2 sequences are SGHRS and YFSETQ. With V trimmed by 5 bases and J by 3 bases, 11 bases remained unmatched. CDR3 nucleotide sequence: TGCGCCAGCAGTCCCGGGACAGGGGTGCTTCCCAATCAGCCCCAGCATTTT. It encodes CASSPGTGVLPNQPQHF.

In the case of this clone: At the DNA level, this CDR3 is encoded by other sequences in the same sample as well. The chain couples TRBV28 to TRBJ1-4; 7 bases match TRBD1. With V trimmed by 5 bases and J by 1 base, 4 bases remained unmatched. Germline CDR1 and CDR2: MDHEN and SYDVKM. This CDR3 spans 15 amino acids. As DNA, the CDR3 is TGTGCCAGCAGTCCGTGGACAGGAACTAATGAAAAACTGTTTTTT. Encoded protein: CASSPWTGTNEKLFF.

The chain recombines TRBV11-2 with TRBJ2-3; weak D call: TRBD1 (6 bases). The V gene's germline CDR1 is SGHAT and CDR2 FQNNGV. CDR3 length equals 15 residues. The V end was cut by 2 bases, the J end by 2 bases, with 11 bases between. This chain's CDR3 is CASSLLGQSTDTQYF. CDR3 nucleotides: TGTGCCAGCAGCTTACTCGGACAGTCCACAGATACGCAGTATTTT.

This rearrangement joins TRBV13 to TRBJ1-2; perhaps TRBD1 as D (6 bases). The CDR3 covers 15 residues. CDR1 PRHDT and CDR2 FYEKMQ come from the germline V gene (reference sequence). With 0 bases removed from V and 3 bases from J, the gap between germline ends came to 11 bases. The CDR3 region is CASSLGQGLDYGYTF. CDR3 DNA sequence: TGTGCCAGCAGCTTAGGCCAGGGGTTGGACTATGGCTACACCTTC.

This chain uses TRBV5-1 with TRBJ1-4; 12 positions agree with TRBD1. V trimming: 4 bases; J trimming: 7 bases; junction bases outside the gene matches: 8. Germline-derived CDR1 and CDR2 are SGHRS and YFSETQ. The CDR3 loop spans 16 amino acids. DNA for the CDR3: TGCGCCAGCAGCAGGCCGGGACAGGGGGCCGGTGAAAAACTGTTTTTT. Amino acids: CASSRPGQGAGEKLFF.

This clone was observed a handful of times. The J gene is TRBJ1-5, the V gene TRBV5-4, with D hard to call. The length of the CDR3 is 20 residues. Germline assignment: CDR1 SGHNT and CDR2 YYREEE (reference sequence). V was pared by 0 bases and J by 4 bases, with 26 bases between. The CDR3 sequence: CASSLESKRVEMGGNQPQHF. The CDR3 nucleotides are TGTGCCAGCAGCTTGGAATCGAAGAGGGTGGAGATGGGAGGGAATCAGCCCCAGCATTTT. The full variable domain, with the rest looked up from reference TRBV5-4 and TRBJ1-5, is ETGVTQSPTHLIKTRGQQVTLRCSSQSGHNTVSWYQQALGQGPQFIFQYYREEENGRGNFPPRFSGLQFPNYSSELNVNALELDDSALYLCASSLESKRVEMGGNQPQHFGDGTRLSIL.

The chain uses TRBV5-1 and TRBJ1-1; no definite D call. CDR3 length equals 15 residues. Trimming left V 0 bases short and J 1 base short, with 10 bases between. Germline V gene sequence: CDR1 SGHRS, CDR2 YFSETQ. In DNA, the CDR3 is TGCGCCAGCAGCTTGGTAGTGGGCAGGAACACTGAAGCTTTCTTT. This gives the protein CASSLVVGRNTEAFF. Using reference TRBV5-1 and TRBJ1-1 for the parts outside the CDR3, the full variable domain is KAGVTQTPRYLIKTRGQQVTLSCSPISGHRSVSWYQQTPGQGLQFLFEYFSETQRNKGNFPGRFSGRQFSNSRSEMNVSTLELGDSALYLCASSLVVGRNTEAFFGQGTRLTVV.

The chain combines TRBV19 with TRBJ1-2; maybe TRBD1 (5 bases). Between the trimmed V and J ends, which lost 5 bases and 14 bases, there was a span of 24 bases. Germline-derived CDR1 and CDR2 are LNHDA and SQIVND (reference sequence). This CDR3 has 14 residues. The CDR3: CASSHDSRVKGWTF. In nucleotides, the CDR3 is TGTGCCAGTAGTCATGACAGCCGAGTTAAGGGTTGGACCTTC.

This clone appeared a few times. V is TRBV27 and J is TRBJ1-2; perhaps TRBD1 as D (6 bases). Trimming cost V 5 bases and J 10 bases, with 17 bases left between them. CDR1 is MNHEY, CDR2 SMNVEV, per germline (reference sequence). CDR3 length: 13 amino acids. CDR3 protein: CASSAIPGHHYTF. The CDR3, as DNA: TGTGCCAGCAGTGCGATCCCGGGACACCACTACACCTTC.

This clone has more than one count but fewer than ten. V usage is TRBV2 and J usage is TRBJ2-1; D might be TRBD2 (5 bases). Per germline, CDR1 SNHLY and CDR2 FYNNEI. Trimming shortened V by 11 bases and J by 4 bases, and 9 bases separated the two germline ends. The CDR3 is 11 amino acids. The DNA of the CDR3 is TGTGCCGGCGGGTATTACAATGAGCAGTTCTTC. Its protein is CAGGYYNEQFF.

V is TRBV3-1 (or the pseudogene TRBV3-2) and J is TRBJ1-1, with D perhaps matching TRBD1 (6 bases). The length of the CDR3 is 16 residues. Germline V gene lookup returns CDR1 LGHDT and CDR2 YNNKEL (reference sequence). V gave up 3 bases and J gave up 1 base, with 15 bases separating them. This CDR3 is CASSHPRRGGNTEAFF. CDR3 bases: TGTGCCAGCAGCCACCCCCGAAGAGGGGGGAACACTGAAGCTTTCTTT.

The chain is built from TRBV19 and TRBJ2-7; 9 bases align to TRBD1. CDR1 is LNHDA and CDR2 is SQIVND in the germline V gene (reference sequence). The CDR3 contains 14 residues. Losses at the gene ends were 5 bases for V and 3 bases for J; bases not matched to a gene: 5. This CDR3 reads CASSLMTGGYEQYF. DNA of the CDR3: TGTGCCAGTAGTCTGATGACAGGGGGCTACGAGCAGTACTTC.

The chain joins TRBV5-6 to TRBJ2-3; 9 nucleotides line up with TRBD2. Germline V gene lookup returns CDR1 SGHDT and CDR2 YYEEEE. V shed 1 base and J 0 bases; nucleotides not matched to a gene: 6. The CDR3 has 17 amino acids. As DNA, the CDR3 is TGTGCCAGCAGCTTGAGCGGGGGGATACTTAGCACAGATACGCAGTATTTT. It specifies CASSLSGGILSTDTQYF.

The chain combines TRBV7-9 with TRBJ2-2; 7 bases are a match to TRBD1. Germline V CDR1 and CDR2: SEHNR, FQNEAQ (reference sequence). The ends lost 1 base at V and 2 bases at J; junction bases unmatched: 1. This CDR3 is 15 amino acids long. The CDR3 loop reads CASSLGQGNTGELFF. The CDR3 DNA is TGTGCCAGCAGCTTAGGACAGGGAAACACCGGGGAGCTGTTTTTT.